This T cell receptor (beta chain) emerged from a study of T-cell reconstitution after alpha-beta-depleted transplantation in children. This clonotype has just a few counts. V dropped 5 bases and J dropped 1 base, with 8 bases sitting between them. This CDR3 has 13 amino acids. Germline V lookup: CDR1 SGHTA, CDR2 FQGTGA. Using unique molecular identifiers, the investigators prepared the TCRbeta library. TCRdb passed the PCR reads through MiXCR, listing each CDR3 protein once. The sample consists of more than 400,000 distinct CDR3 sequences, over 10% of them appearing once. The V gene is TRBV7-3, the J gene TRBJ1-1, with D unresolved. The sample here was PBMCs, mostly from graft donor cells, taken 180 days after TCRalphabeta/CD19-depleted stem cell transplant. The sequence came from a female patient between 2 and 15 years old who had a stem cell transplant for aplastic anemia, so the T cells may come from the graft donor. The CDR3: CASSVTPNTEAFF. In nucleotides, the CDR3 is TGTGCCAGCAGCGTTACACCGAACACTGAAGCTTTCTTT.